Listed below are T cell receptor beta chains from one sample, sequenced in a study of T-cell reconstitution after alpha-beta-depleted transplantation in children. TCRdb analysed the PCR reads with MiXCR anew, one entry per CDR3 protein. Among 780,000 or so distinct CDR3 sequences listed, around 17% were seen once. Sequencing was performed on PBMCs, mostly from graft donor cells, taken 360 days after TCRalphabeta/CD19-depleted stem cell transplant. The receptors shown here come from a male patient between 10 and 17 years old who had a stem cell transplant for acute lymphoblastic leukemia, so the T cells may come from the graft donor. Both conserved end residues are part of each CDR3. Fields, in order: V gene, clone size, J gene, D gene, CDR3 protein, CDR3 DNA. D genes are given only for firm matches. Size is stated for part of the rows, as once, few or many counts, or as a class when the clone is expanded.

TRBV6-2/TRBV6-3	few	TRBJ2-2	-	CASRIHTGELFF	TGTGCCAGCAGGATCCACACCGGGGAGCTGTTTTTT
TRBV19	-	TRBJ2-2	-	CASSMARGGTGELFF	TGTGCCAGTAGTATGGCTAGAGGAGGGACCGGGGAGCTGTTTTTT
TRBV11-1	-	TRBJ1-3	-	CASSLPVRGWGSSGNTIYF	TGTGCCAGCAGCCTCCCGGTCAGGGGATGGGGAAGCTCTGGAAACACCATATATTTT
TRBV25-1	-	TRBJ2-7	-	CASSAESGFEQYF	TGTGCCAGCAGCGCCGAATCAGGGTTCGAGCAGTACTTC
TRBV25-1	-	TRBJ2-1	-	CASSEPHVGNNEQFF	TGTGCCAGCAGTGAACCGCATGTGGGTAACAATGAGCAGTTCTTC
TRBV27	-	TRBJ2-5	-	CASSAYREQETQYF	TGTGCCAGCAGTGCATACAGGGAACAAGAGACCCAGTACTTC
TRBV29-1	few	TRBJ2-5	-	CSVALLDTDQYF	TGCAGCGTTGCCTTACTTGACACGGACCAGTACTTC
TRBV29-1	few	TRBJ1-1	-	CSVEDRLPVEAFF	TGCAGCGTTGAAGATCGATTGCCGGTTGAAGCTTTCTTT
TRBV6-1	many	TRBJ2-3	TRBD2	CASILAAETDTQYF	TGTGCCAGCATCCTAGCGGCAGAAACAGATACGCAGTATTTT
TRBV12-3/TRBV12-4	many	TRBJ2-1	TRBD2	CASSLGTSGTPEQFF	TGTGCCAGCAGTTTAGGGACTAGCGGGACGCCTGAGCAGTTCTTC
TRBV5-1	few	TRBJ2-5	-	CASSLVQKATQYF	TGCGCCAGCAGCTTGGTTCAAAAAGCGACCCAGTACTTC
TRBV12-5	few	TRBJ2-1	TRBD2	CASGLVIIARAGVKNEQFF	TGTGCTAGTGGTTTGGTAATTATCGCTAGGGCGGGAGTGAAAAATGAGCAGTTCTTC
TRBV27	few	TRBJ1-5	-	CASSPISNQPQHF	TGTGCCAGCAGTCCAATAAGCAATCAGCCCCAGCATTTT
TRBV29-1	few	TRBJ2-1	-	CSVEASRANEQFF	TGCAGCGTTGAAGCGTCCCGGGCCAATGAGCAGTTCTTC
TRBV7-6	few	TRBJ2-7	-	CASSSRETRGSYEQYF	TGTGCCAGCAGCTCTCGTGAGACTAGGGGATCCTACGAGCAGTACTTC
TRBV27	-	TRBJ2-1	-	CASSPDYSQGDYNEQFF	TGTGCCAGCAGTCCAGACTACTCCCAAGGTGACTACAATGAGCAGTTCTTC
TRBV5-1	-	TRBJ2-7	-	CASSFQGIIYEQYF	TGCGCCAGCAGCTTCCAGGGGATAATCTACGAGCAGTACTTC
TRBV29-1	few	TRBJ2-3	TRBD2	CSAKGGTYTQYF	TGCAGCGCGAAGGGAGGGACGTATACGCAGTATTTT
TRBV18	few	TRBJ2-1	-	CASSRWTPDSYNEQFF	TGTGCCAGCTCACGTTGGACTCCTGACTCCTACAATGAGCAGTTCTTC
TRBV6-1	few	TRBJ2-1	-	CADAPEGSYNEQFF	TGTGCCGACGCCCCGGAGGGCTCCTACAATGAGCAGTTCTTC
TRBV6-1	-	TRBJ1-1	-	CASSLGPEVTEAFF	TGTGCCAGCAGTCTCGGACCGGAGGTCACTGAAGCTTTCTTT
TRBV20-1	-	TRBJ2-1	-	CSASEGPIYNEQFF	TGCAGTGCTAGCGAAGGACCGATTTACAATGAGCAGTTCTTC
TRBV27	-	TRBJ2-5	-	CASSSSLDLETQYF	TGTGCCAGCAGTTCATCACTCGACTTAGAGACCCAGTACTTC
TRBV15	few	TRBJ1-4	-	CATSFRTDLNEKLFF	TGTGCCACCAGCTTTCGGACTGATCTTAATGAAAAACTGTTTTTT
TRBV7-6	few	TRBJ2-5	-	CASSSRDLIETQYF	TGTGCCAGCAGCTCCAGGGATCTTATCGAGACCCAGTACTTC
TRBV5-1	many	TRBJ1-1	-	CASSLAGTASAEAFF	TGCGCCAGCAGCTTGGCGGGGACGGCTAGCGCTGAAGCTTTCTTT
TRBV28	-	TRBJ2-7	TRBD2	CASRSGRAYEQYF	TGTGCCAGCCGGAGCGGGAGGGCCTACGAGCAGTACTTC
TRBV12-3/TRBV12-4	many	TRBJ1-5	-	CASSRQSPLHF	TGTGCCAGCAGCCGACAGAGCCCGCTCCATTTT
TRBV4-1	many	TRBJ2-1	TRBD2	CASSPHGLAGGDEQFF	TGCGCCAGCAGCCCCCATGGCCTAGCGGGAGGCGATGAGCAGTTCTTC
TRBV27	few	TRBJ2-2	-	CASSSADFRELFF	TGTGCCAGCAGTTCGGCGGACTTCCGGGAGCTGTTTTTT
TRBV19	-	TRBJ2-3	TRBD2	CASKTSGLTDTQYF	TGTGCCAGTAAGACTAGCGGACTCACAGATACGCAGTATTTT
TRBV20-1	-	TRBJ2-1	TRBD2	CSAVWTSSLYNEQFF	TGCAGTGCTGTCTGGACTAGCAGCTTATACAATGAGCAGTTCTTC
TRBV7-9	few	TRBJ2-5	TRBD2	CASSSRLAIVTQETQYF	TGTGCCAGCAGCTCCCGACTAGCGATTGTCACCCAAGAGACCCAGTACTTC
TRBV7-3	few	TRBJ2-5	-	CASSLNRRETQYF	TGTGCCAGCAGCCTAAATCGTAGGGAGACCCAGTACTTC
TRBV29-1	few	TRBJ2-1	TRBD2	CSVDGRLAGWSSYNEQFF	TGCAGCGTTGACGGTAGGCTAGCGGGGTGGAGCTCCTACAATGAGCAGTTCTTC